The entry below gives a single TCR beta chain sequence along with its context. Its cognate antigen is unknown. This entry belongs to a study of T cell responses to AZD1222 COVID-19 vaccine. Using immunoSEQ multiplex PCR, the repertoire was profiled, and TCRdb retains in-frame clones only, with some absent. The sample consists of 150,000 to 200,000 clones, about 92% of them appearing once. Study-level points and caveats: Seropositive AZD1222 recipients at baseline numbered only six or seven. There were vaccine-associated CD4 TCRs across spike, dominant at 160-218 and 743-854. Elevations in Spike-specific TCR breadth and depth followed administration of two AZD1222 doses. Clonal diversity may have been underestimated, and the donors were mostly white British, with more females than males.

V shed 4 bases and J shed 2 bases, with 9 bases lying between them. The CDR3 consists of 13 residues. The germline gives CDR1 SGHNT, CDR2 YYREEE (reference sequence). This TCR was sampled from an adult in good health. The material was peripheral blood, obtained on day 0 of AZD1222 vaccination. The chain couples TRBV5-4 to TRBJ1-1; weak D call: TRBD1 (5 bases). The CDR3 here is CASSGGSNTEAFF. DNA for the CDR3: TGTGCCAGCAGCGGGGGGTCCAACACTGAAGCTTTCTTT.